A single sample is the source of the 27 T cell receptor beta chains below, sequenced in a study of CD8 T cells in Susac syndrome. Random hexamers were used to reverse transcribe about 0.45 to 1 ug of RNA. TCRdb ran MiXCR on the immunoSEQ multiplex PCR reads and lists one entry per CDR3 protein. The table has some 400,000 distinct CDR3 sequences, about 85% seen once; the top ten hold around 0.12%. Sequencing was done on a sample of CD8+ T cells from PBMCs. The receptor set was obtained from a human donor with multiple sclerosis.

The chain is built from TRBV20-1 and TRBJ2-1; D is possibly TRBD2 (6 bases). CDR1 and CDR2 from the germline V gene are DFQATT and SNEGSKA (reference sequence). The CDR3 length is 14 residues. Between the trimmed V and J ends, which lost 3 bases and 3 bases, there was a span of 12 bases. Written as DNA, the CDR3 is TGCAGTGCTAGCGGGAGTGATGTCTACAATGAGCAGTTCTTC. It is translated as CSASGSDVYNEQFF.

This clonotype was counted only a few times. The J gene is TRBJ2-7, the V gene TRBV7-6; a weak D match, TRBD2 (6 bases). Germline V lookup: CDR1 SGHVS, CDR2 FNYEAQ. V was clipped by 5 bases and J by 7 bases, with 12 bases between them. The CDR3 runs 12 residues. CDR3 bases: TGTGCCAGCAGCCGCCGGGAGACGGAGCAGTACTTC. Its translation: CASSRRETEQYF.

The chain uses TRBV5-1 and TRBJ2-7; D might be TRBD2 (5 bases). The CDR3 is 14 amino acids. V gave up 0 bases and J gave up 0 bases, with 7 bases separating them. Germline V gene lookup returns CDR1 SGHRS and CDR2 YFSETQ. The CDR3 DNA reads TGCGCCAGCAGCTTGGAGAGGGACTCCTACGAGCAGTACTTC. As protein: CASSLERDSYEQYF.

This clonotype was observed once. The chain combines TRBV7-4 with TRBJ2-1; 12 nucleotides align to TRBD2. The junction had 5 bases not matched to a gene; V was cut back by 5 bases and J by 6 bases. The CDR3 runs 15 residues. CDR1 and CDR2 (germline): SGHVT, SQSDAQ. The CDR3, as DNA: TGTGCCAGCAGCCCGGGACTAGCGGGTTTCAATGAGCAGTTCTTC. Its translation: CASSPGLAGFNEQFF. Variable domain in full (rest from reference TRBV7-4 and TRBJ2-1): GAGVSQSPRYKVAKRGRDVALRCDSISGHVTLYWYRQTLGQGSEVLTYSQSDAQRDKSGRPSGRFSAERPERSVSTLKIQRTEQGDSAVYLCASSPGLAGFNEQFFGPGTRLTVL.

V usage is TRBV7-9 and J usage is TRBJ2-7; TRBD2 agrees at 7 bases. The V gene end was trimmed by 3 bases and the J gene end by 1 base; junction bases not matched to a gene: 9. There are 16 residues in the CDR3. In germline, CDR1 is SEHNR, CDR2 FQNEAQ (reference sequence). CDR3 loop: CASSFTRTSASYEQYF. In nucleotides, the CDR3 is TGTGCCAGCAGCTTTACCCGAACTAGCGCTTCCTACGAGCAGTACTTC.

A single count supports this clonotype. The chain links TRBV2 to TRBJ2-1; 7 nucleotides line up with TRBD2. In germline, CDR1 is SNHLY, CDR2 FYNNEI. The CDR3 covers 18 residues. Germline trimming cut 6 bases from V and 0 bases from J; bases unmatched to any gene: 14. The CDR3 region has the DNA TGTGCCAGCAGCGACCTTCTGCTGGCGGGAGCCTCCTACAATGAGCAGTTCTTC. As protein: CASSDLLLAGASYNEQFF.

The V and J genes are TRBV4-1 and TRBJ1-1; TRBD1 matches 7 bases. In germline, CDR1 is MGHRA, CDR2 YSYEKL. J was trimmed by 2 bases and V by 0 bases; bases with no gene match: 9. There are 17 residues in the CDR3. CDR3 bases: TGCGCCAGCAGCCAAGACCCCCCCACAGGGGCAAACACTGAAGCTTTCTTT. This sequence encodes CASSQDPPTGANTEAFF.

The J gene is TRBJ2-1, the V gene TRBV19; 10 nucleotides line up with TRBD2. Trimming cost V 5 bases and J 5 bases; bases outside gene matches: 9. Looked up from germline, CDR1 is LNHDA and CDR2 is SQIVND (reference sequence). The CDR3 totals 16 residues. The CDR3, as DNA: TGTGCCAGTAGTGGTCCGGGACTAGCGTTGAACAATGAGCAGTTCTTC. Its translation: CASSGPGLALNNEQFF.

V and J are TRBV4-1 and TRBJ1-2, with 10 bases aligning to TRBD1. In germline, CDR1 is MGHRA, CDR2 YSYEKL. The CDR3 length is 15 residues. V shed 4 bases, J shed 7 bases, and the junction held 9 bases outside the gene matches. The CDR3 loop reads CASSPRTGGVAGYTF. The CDR3 DNA follows: TGCGCCAGCAGCCCACGGACAGGGGGAGTCGCTGGCTACACCTTC.

The V gene is TRBV19, the J gene TRBJ2-7; D unclear. V was trimmed by 1 base and J by 1 base, leaving 14 bases between them. The CDR3 extends over 16 amino acids. Germline CDR1 LNHDA, CDR2 SQIVND (reference sequence). CDR3 sequence: CASSIVPSAGSYEQYF. CDR3 bases: TGTGCCAGTAGTATAGTCCCAAGCGCAGGATCCTACGAGCAGTACTTC.

The chain recombines TRBV27 with TRBJ1-1; maybe TRBD1 (6 bases). The CDR3 consists of 13 residues. Trimming took off 5 bases at V and 7 bases at J, with 14 bases between the two ends. CDR1 is MNHEY and CDR2 is SMNVEV in the germline V gene (reference sequence). The CDR3 protein is CASSPRGGSEAFF. Written as DNA, the CDR3 is TGTGCCAGCAGTCCGCGAGGGGGGAGTGAAGCTTTCTTT.

This chain connects TRBV5-5 to TRBJ2-7; TRBD2 matches at 7 bases. There are 13 residues in the CDR3. In germline, CDR1 is SGHKS, CDR2 YYEKEE (reference sequence). V was clipped by 8 bases and J by 2 bases; unmatched bases: 7. The CDR3 region is CASTGGGTYEQYF. CDR3 sequence (DNA): TGTGCCAGTACCGGCGGGGGAACCTACGAGCAGTACTTC.

The chain is built from TRBV18 and TRBJ1-1; no clear D gene. Between the trimmed V and J ends, which lost 2 bases and 4 bases, there was a span of 14 bases. CDR1 and CDR2 (germline): KGHSH, LQKENI. CDR3 size: 15 residues. The CDR3 loop reads CASSPVNTFSTEAFF. Written as DNA, the CDR3 is TGTGCCAGCTCACCAGTTAACACCTTCAGCACTGAAGCTTTCTTT.

This rearrangement joins TRBV27 to TRBJ2-7; D might be TRBD2 (5 bases). V lost 6 bases and J lost 3, with 6 bases in between. CDR1 and CDR2 from the germline V gene are MNHEY and SMNVEV (reference sequence). CDR3 length: 11 residues. The CDR3 DNA sequence: TGTGCCAGCAGCGACTACTACGAGCAGTACTTC. Its translation: CASSDYYEQYF.

The chain carries TRBV20-1 and TRBJ2-1, with 9 bases that match TRBD2. There are 15 residues in the CDR3. J lost 5 bases, V lost 2 bases, and 7 bases had no gene match. Germline V gives CDR1 DFQATT, CDR2 SNEGSKA (reference sequence). This CDR3 reads CSARNIAGDNNEQFF. The CDR3 DNA follows: TGCAGTGCTAGAAATATAGCGGGAGATAACAATGAGCAGTTCTTC.

In DNA form, the CDR3 reads TGTGCCAGCAGCCCCGTGGGGCATCAGCCCCAGCATTTT. Protein sequence: CASSPVGHQPQHF. The gene calls are TRBV3-1 and TRBJ1-5; the D gene is possibly TRBD1 (5 bases). The CDR3 is made up of 13 amino acids. Looked up from germline, CDR1 is LGHDT and CDR2 is YNNKEL (reference sequence). V was cut by 4 bases and J by 5 bases, with 9 bases left in between.

Regarding this clonotype: The junction does not match germline at one end; this may be a read error. V and J are TRBV15 and TRBJ2-1; D is unclear. CDR3 length: 14 amino acids. Looked up from germline, CDR1 is LNHNV and CDR2 is YYDKDF (reference sequence). The CDR3 DNA reads TGTGCCACCAGCAGAACTCCCTACTACCATGAGCAGTTCTTC. Protein: CATSRTPYYHEQFF.

This rearrangement joins TRBV4-1 to TRBJ1-5, with D maybe TRBD1 (5 bases). Per germline, CDR1 MGHRA and CDR2 YSYEKL. The CDR3 is 15 residues long. Trimming removed 0 bases at V and 3 bases at J, with 9 bases between. CDR3 DNA sequence: TGCGCCAGCAGCCAAGAGGGGCTGAACAATCAGCCCCAGCATTTT. Protein sequence: CASSQEGLNNQPQHF.

V gene TRBV6-5 combines with J gene TRBJ2-1, with 9 bases aligning to TRBD2. Germline CDR1 reads MNHEY; CDR2 reads SVGAGI. Germline trimming cut 0 bases from V and 5 bases from J; bases unmatched to any gene: 8. The CDR3 length is 17 residues. CDR3 sequence (DNA): TGTGCCAGCAGTTACTCGATTGGCGGGAGGGCAAACAATGAGCAGTTCTTC. Translation gives CASSYSIGGRANNEQFF.

The J gene is TRBJ1-1, the V gene TRBV6-5; D remains unclear. Germline CDR1 is MNHEY and CDR2 is SVGAGI. CDR3 length: 14 residues. V lost 4 bases, J lost 0 bases, and 9 bases lay in between. The chain's CDR3 is CASSSFRMNTEAFF. The CDR3 DNA reads TGTGCCAGCAGTTCCTTCCGGATGAACACTGAAGCTTTCTTT.

This sequence joins TRBV7-2 and TRBJ2-5; a weak D match, TRBD1 (6 bases). V was shortened by 6 bases and J by 4 bases, with 18 bases between the two germline ends. The germline V gene encodes CDR1 SGHTA and CDR2 FQGNSA. The CDR3 length is 15 residues. The CDR3 loop is CASSFMAGAPETQYF. The CDR3 DNA sequence: TGTGCCAGCAGTTTTATGGCAGGGGCCCCAGAGACCCAGTACTTC.

The rearrangement joins TRBV28 to TRBJ1-1; D not resolved. Germline CDR1 reads MDHEN; CDR2 reads SYDVKM. This CDR3 has 12 residues. Trimming pared 8 bases from V and 1 base from J, leaving 8 bases between. DNA of the CDR3: TGTGCCAGCGCCTGGTCGAACACTGAAGCTTTCTTT. This gives the protein CASAWSNTEAFF.

This chain links TRBV5-1 with TRBJ1-1; the D is unclear. Germline V gene sequence: CDR1 SGHRS, CDR2 YFSETQ. This CDR3 has 13 amino acids. Between the trimmed V and J ends, which lost 4 bases and 1 base, there was a span of 8 bases. CDR3 sequence: CASSLRRNTEAFF. In DNA form, the CDR3 reads TGCGCCAGCAGCCTCCGTCGGAACACTGAAGCTTTCTTT.

This chain uses TRBV27 with TRBJ2-7; no firm D call. V lost 2 bases and J 3 bases, leaving 14 bases between the germline ends. Germline CDR1 reads MNHEY; CDR2 reads SMNVEV (reference sequence). The length of the CDR3 is 15 residues. For the CDR3, the DNA is TGTGCCAGCAGTTTAACTGCGGAAACAAGCTACGAGCAGTACTTC. Its protein is CASSLTAETSYEQYF.

The CDR3 DNA is TGTGCCAGCAGCCCTGACCCAATCTCCTACAATGAGCAGTTCTTC. It specifies CASSPDPISYNEQFF. This sequence joins TRBV6-5 and TRBJ2-1; D is ambiguous. This CDR3 comprises 15 residues. The ends were cut back, 6 bases at V and 0 bases at J, with 12 bases in the middle. Germline CDR1 and CDR2: MNHEY and SVGAGI.

The chain combines TRBV6-5 with TRBJ2-7, with no clear D. The germline V and J ends were trimmed by 1 base and 0 bases, with 7 bases remaining between them. The germline V gene has CDR1 MNHEY and CDR2 SVGAGI. The CDR3 totals 14 residues. The DNA for the CDR3 is TGTGCCAGCAGTTACTTACAGCTCTCCTACGAGCAGTACTTC. Translating gives CASSYLQLSYEQYF.

This clonotype was seen only once. The rearrangement uses TRBV28 and TRBJ1-1, with D hard to call. The CDR3 totals 19 residues. V lost 6 bases, J lost 5 bases, and 31 bases lay in between. The germline gives CDR1 MDHEN, CDR2 SYDVKM. DNA for the CDR3: TGTGCCAGCAGGATTGTGTCCTTCGCCCGTGCAGCGTCCTGGACTGAAGCTTTCTTT. It codes for CASRIVSFARAASWTEAFF.